This TCR beta chain was retrieved from a study of blood T cell repertoires in COVID-19. As for the study in general: T cells, B-cell-depleted T cells, or PBMCs supplied cDNA or gDNA.

Concerning this clone itself: Other nucleotide sequences in the sample specify the same CDR3.

Method: immunoSEQ multiplex PCR; TCRdb's copy keeps in-frame clones and lacks some. Among 350,000 to 400,000 clones listed, 75% to 90% were seen once. There are 11 residues in the CDR3. V lost 3 bases and J 4 bases, leaving 3 bases between the germline ends. Seattle's cohort entered during active infection and was followed longitudinally. The rearrangement joins TRBV12-3 or TRBV12-4 to TRBJ1-2; D gene uncertain. Sequences were obtained from peripheral blood. This sequence was found in a woman aged 55-75 years with COVID-19, enrolled during active disease. The CDR3 bases are TGTGCCAGCAGTTTTCTCTATGGCTACACCTTC. Translated, it gives CASSFLYGYTF.